This T cell receptor (beta chain) appears in the sequencing data of a study of T-cell reconstitution after alpha-beta-depleted transplantation in children. This clonotype was found many times. TCRbeta library construction was performed incorporating unique molecular identifiers. TCRdb analysed the PCR reads with MiXCR anew, one entry per CDR3 protein. The sample has some 200,000 distinct CDR3 sequences; 9.7% are singletons. This CDR3 contains 16 residues. Germline V gene sequence: CDR1 SGHRS, CDR2 YFSETQ. V lost 0 bases and J lost 0; bases outside the gene matches: 3. Sample: PBMCs from the stem cell graft donor, taken from the stem cell graft. The receptor was isolated from a human donor who donated a stem cell graft to a child with SCID. The genes are TRBV5-1 and TRBJ2-3, with 8 bases matching TRBD2. CDR3 region: CASSLVPGGSTDTQYF. CDR3 coding DNA: TGCGCCAGCAGCTTGGTACCGGGGGGGAGCACAGATACGCAGTATTTT.